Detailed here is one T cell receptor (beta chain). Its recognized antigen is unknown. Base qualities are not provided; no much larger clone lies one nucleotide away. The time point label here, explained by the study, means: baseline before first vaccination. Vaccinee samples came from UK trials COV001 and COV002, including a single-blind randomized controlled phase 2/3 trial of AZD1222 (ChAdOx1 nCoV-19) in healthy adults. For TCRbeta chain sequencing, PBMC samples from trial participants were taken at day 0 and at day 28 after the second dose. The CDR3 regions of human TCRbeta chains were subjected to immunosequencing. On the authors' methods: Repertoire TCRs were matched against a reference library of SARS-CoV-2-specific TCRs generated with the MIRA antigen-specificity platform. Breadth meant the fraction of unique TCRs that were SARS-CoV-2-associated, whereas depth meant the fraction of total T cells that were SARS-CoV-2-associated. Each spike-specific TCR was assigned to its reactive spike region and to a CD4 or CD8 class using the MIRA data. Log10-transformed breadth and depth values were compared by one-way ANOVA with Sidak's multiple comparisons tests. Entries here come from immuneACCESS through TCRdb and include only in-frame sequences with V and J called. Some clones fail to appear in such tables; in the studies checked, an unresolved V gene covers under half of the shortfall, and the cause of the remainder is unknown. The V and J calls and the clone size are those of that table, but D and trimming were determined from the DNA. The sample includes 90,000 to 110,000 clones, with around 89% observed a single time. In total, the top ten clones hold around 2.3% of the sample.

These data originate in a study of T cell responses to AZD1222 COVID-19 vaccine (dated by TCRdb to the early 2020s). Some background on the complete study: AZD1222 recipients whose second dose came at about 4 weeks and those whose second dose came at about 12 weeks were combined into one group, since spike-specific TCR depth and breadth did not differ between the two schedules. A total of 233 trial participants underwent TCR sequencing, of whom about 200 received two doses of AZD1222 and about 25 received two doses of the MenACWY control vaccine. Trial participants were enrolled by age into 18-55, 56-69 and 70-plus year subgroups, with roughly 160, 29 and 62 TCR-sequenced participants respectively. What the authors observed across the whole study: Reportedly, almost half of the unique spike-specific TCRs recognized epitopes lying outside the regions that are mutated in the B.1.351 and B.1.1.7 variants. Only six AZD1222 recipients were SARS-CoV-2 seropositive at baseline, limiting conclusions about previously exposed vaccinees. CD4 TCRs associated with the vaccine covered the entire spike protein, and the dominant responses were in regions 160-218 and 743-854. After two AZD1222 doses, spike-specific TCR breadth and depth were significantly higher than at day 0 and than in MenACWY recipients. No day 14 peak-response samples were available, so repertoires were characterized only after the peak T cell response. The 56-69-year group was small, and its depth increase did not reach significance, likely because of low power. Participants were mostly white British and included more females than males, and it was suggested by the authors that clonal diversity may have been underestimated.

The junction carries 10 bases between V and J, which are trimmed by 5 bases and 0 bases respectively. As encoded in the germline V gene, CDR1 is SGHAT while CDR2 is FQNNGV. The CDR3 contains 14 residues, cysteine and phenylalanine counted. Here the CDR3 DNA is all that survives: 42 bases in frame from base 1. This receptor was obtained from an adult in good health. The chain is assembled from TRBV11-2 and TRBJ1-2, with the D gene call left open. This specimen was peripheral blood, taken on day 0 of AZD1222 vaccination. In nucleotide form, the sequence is TGTGCCAGCAGCCGAGGATCAGCTAACTATGGCTACACCTTC. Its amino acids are CASSRGSANYGYTF.